This passage covers 26 T cell receptor beta chains from one sample sequenced in a study of blood T cell repertoires in COVID-19 (TCRdb year 2020). The library was produced with the immunoSEQ multiplex PCR assay. TCRdb stores this immuneACCESS table with in-frame sequences only. Part of the clones is absent; in the studies checked, under half of the shortfall reflects unresolved V genes, and no reason is known for the rest. This sample holds some 130,000 clones; roughly 80% were observed only once. The ten largest clones represent roughly 15% of the sample. Sequencing input: peripheral blood. These receptors were obtained from a woman between 45 and 65 years old with acute or convalescent COVID-19.

This chain connects TRBV7-9 to TRBJ2-6; TRBD1 matches 8 bases. J gave up 1 base and V 5 bases, and 1 base lay outside the gene matches. In germline, CDR1 is SEHNR, CDR2 FQNEAQ (reference sequence). The CDR3 is 15 residues long. The DNA for the CDR3 is TGTGCCAGCAGCCGGACAGGGTCTGGGGCCAACGTCCTGACTTTC. Amino acids: CASSRTGSGANVLTF.

V and J are TRBV3-1 (or the pseudogene TRBV3-2) and TRBJ1-3; 8 nucleotides align to TRBD1. The CDR3 has 14 residues. The V gene end was trimmed by 6 bases and the J gene end by 2 bases; junction bases not matched to a gene: 3. CDR1 and CDR2 from the germline V gene are LGHDT and YNNKEL (reference sequence). The CDR3 DNA is TGTGCCAGCAGTCGGACAGGGACTGGAAACACCATATATTTT. It codes for CASSRTGTGNTIYF.

V usage is TRBV2 and J usage is TRBJ1-1; TRBD1 agrees at 8 bases. The CDR3 runs to 12 residues. Germline V CDR1 and CDR2: SNHLY, FYNNEI. The trim removed 7 bases at V and 5 bases at J, leaving 3 bases unmatched. CDR3 sequence: CASTWDRTEAFF. In nucleotides, the CDR3 is TGTGCCAGCACTTGGGACAGGACTGAAGCTTTCTTT.

This chain joins TRBV6-5 and TRBJ1-1, with 7 bases identical to TRBD1. This CDR3 has 15 residues. The V segment lost 2 bases and the J segment 1 base; nucleotides outside the gene matches: 4. Germline lookup yields CDR1 MNHEY and CDR2 SVGAGI. The CDR3 DNA sequence: TGTGCCAGCAGTTACGCCCCAGGGGGGAACACTGAAGCTTTCTTT. It encodes CASSYAPGGNTEAFF.

The gene calls are TRBV2 and TRBJ2-7, with TRBD2 matching over 9 bases. Trimming removed 5 bases from V and 1 base from J; junction bases left unmatched: 6. This CDR3 has 15 residues. Germline V lookup: CDR1 SNHLY, CDR2 FYNNEI. The CDR3, as DNA: TGTGCCAGCAGTCCTAGCGGGGTGGGATCCTACGAGCAGTACTTC. Translated: CASSPSGVGSYEQYF.

The genes are TRBV29-1 and TRBJ1-3; TRBD1 might be the D (5 bases). Between the trimmed V and J ends, which lost 6 bases and 7 bases, there was a span of 13 bases. Germline CDR1 reads SQVTM; CDR2 reads ANQGSEA. The CDR3 consists of 12 residues. DNA of the CDR3: TGCAGCGTCGTTGATGGGGGGAACACCATATATTTT. Protein: CSVVDGGNTIYF. Based on the CDR3 plus reference TRBV29-1 and TRBJ1-3, the full variable domain is SAVISQKPSRDICQRGTSLTIQCQVDSQVTMMFWYRQQPGQSLTLIATANQGSEATYESGFVIDKFPISRPNLTFSTLTVSNMSPEDSSIYLCSVVDGGNTIYFGEGSWLTVV.

Of note for this clone: Germline and junction disagree at one end, which may indicate a read error. V usage is TRBV12-3 or TRBV12-4 and J usage is TRBJ1-2; D gene ambiguous. CDR3 length: 11 amino acids. CDR3 sequence reads: CASSLGVGYTF. CDR3 nucleotide sequence: TGTGCCAGTAGTTTGGGCGTTGGCTACACCTTC.

The CDR3, as DNA: TGTGCCAGCAGCGTCGACAGGGGGCAGAATCAGCCCCAGCATTTT. Its translation is CASSVDRGQNQPQHF. The chain is built from TRBV7-2 and TRBJ1-5; 10 bases align to TRBD1. The CDR3 totals 15 residues. J lost 4 bases, V lost 5 bases, and 5 bases had no gene match. Germline V gene data show CDR1 as SGHTA and CDR2 as FQGNSA.

A few counts support this clone. V usage is TRBV30 and J usage is TRBJ2-7; 7 nucleotides match TRBD1. The CDR3 consists of 15 residues. Germline CDR1 is GTSNPN and CDR2 is SVGIG (reference sequence). V was clipped by 0 bases and J by 0 bases; unmatched bases: 5. CDR3 bases: TGTGCCTGGAGTGTCTCGACAGGGAGCTCCTACGAGCAGTACTTC. It specifies CAWSVSTGSSYEQYF.

This clone was found a few times. V usage is TRBV10-3 and J usage is TRBJ2-1; D is possibly TRBD1 (5 bases). V was trimmed by 7 bases and J by 0 bases, leaving 13 bases between them. Germline V gene data show CDR1 as ENHRY and CDR2 as SYGVKD. CDR3 length equals 15 residues. CDR3 coding DNA: TGTGCCATCACCGTACAGGCGAGCTCCTACAATGAGCAGTTCTTC. Translated: CAITVQASSYNEQFF.

The genes are TRBV6-5 and TRBJ1-3, with D unclear. Germline loops: CDR1 MNHEY, CDR2 SVGAGI. The CDR3 runs 12 residues. The CDR3 bases are TGTGGCTCCGGGGTCTCTGGAAACACCATATATTTT. It yields the protein CGSGVSGNTIYF.

The chain is built from TRBV29-1 and TRBJ1-1; D may be TRBD1 (5 bases). V was cut by 4 bases and J by 0 bases, with 9 bases left in between. The CDR3 covers 13 residues. The V gene's germline CDR1 is SQVTM and CDR2 ANQGSEA. Here the CDR3 reads CSVAGGVNTEAFF. As DNA, the CDR3 is TGCAGCGTTGCTGGGGGGGTGAACACTGAAGCTTTCTTT.

This clone has ten or more counts. The rearrangement links TRBV30 to TRBJ1-2, with 7 nucleotides matching TRBD1. CDR1 and CDR2 (germline): GTSNPN, SVGIG (reference sequence). The J segment lost 5 bases and the V segment lost 3 bases, leaving 9 bases of the junction unmatched. The CDR3 is 14 amino acids. The CDR3 bases are TGTGCCTGGAGGAAGGACAGGCTCGGGTATGGCTACACCTTC. Its translation: CAWRKDRLGYGYTF. Variable domain in full (rest from reference TRBV30 and TRBJ1-2): SQTIHQWPATLVQPVGSPLSLECTVEGTSNPNLYWYRQAAGRGLQLLFYSVGIGQISSEVPQNLSASRPQDRQFILSSKKLLLSDSGFYLCAWRKDRLGYGYTFGSGTRLTVV.

This clone appeared a few times. This chain uses TRBV18 with TRBJ1-4, with a tentative D call TRBD1 (6 bases). V lost 3 bases, J lost 6 bases, and 8 bases lay in between. The CDR3 runs 13 residues. Germline lookup yields CDR1 KGHSH and CDR2 LQKENI. In nucleotides, the CDR3 is TGTGCCAGCTCACCTAGACAGGATGAAAAACTGTTTTTT. Translation gives CASSPRQDEKLFF. The whole variable domain, remainder taken from reference TRBV18 and TRBJ1-4, is NAGVMQNPRHLVRRRGQEARLRCSPMKGHSHVYWYRQLPEEGLKFMVYLQKENIIDESGMPKERFSAEFPKEGPSILRIQQVVRGDSAAYFCASSPRQDEKLFFGSGTQLSVL.

This chain uses TRBV27 with TRBJ1-1, with 10 bases lining up with TRBD1. With 6 bases clipped from V and 5 bases from J, the junction kept 6 bases outside the gene matches. Germline V gene sequence: CDR1 MNHEY, CDR2 SMNVEV (reference sequence). This CDR3 contains 14 residues. The CDR3 DNA reads TGTGCCAGCAGACCAGGACAGGGGGGAACTGAAGCTTTCTTT. Translated, it gives CASRPGQGGTEAFF.

This chain connects TRBV7-3 to TRBJ1-1; a weak D match, TRBD1 (6 bases). V was cut by 4 bases and J by 1 base, with 10 bases left in between. The CDR3 runs to 14 residues. Germline V gene data show CDR1 as SGHTA and CDR2 as FQGTGA. CDR3 in DNA: TGTGCCAGCAGCTCCGGACAGAAGAACACTGAAGCTTTCTTT. This gives the protein CASSSGQKNTEAFF.

The chain has TRBV30 and TRBJ2-7; D is ambiguous. V was clipped by 4 bases and J by 0 bases, with 13 bases between them. There are 14 residues in the CDR3. Germline CDR1 reads GTSNPN; CDR2 reads SVGIG (reference sequence). The DNA of the CDR3 is TGTGCCTGGAATAAAGGCTACAGCTCCTACGAGCAGTACTTC. This sequence encodes CAWNKGYSSYEQYF. The variable domain in full, with the rest retrieved from reference TRBV30 and TRBJ2-7, is SQTIHQWPATLVQPVGSPLSLECTVEGTSNPNLYWYRQAAGRGLQLLFYSVGIGQISSEVPQNLSASRPQDRQFILSSKKLLLSDSGFYLCAWNKGYSSYEQYFGPGTRLTVT.

CDR3: CASSKHRGNNSPLHF. CDR3 sequence (DNA): TGTGCCAGCAGTAAACACAGGGGCAATAATTCACCCCTCCACTTT. The gene calls are TRBV27 and TRBJ1-6; 7 bases are shared with TRBD1. The CDR3 spans 15 residues. V was clipped by 5 bases and J by 5 bases; unmatched bases: 6. Germline V gene data show CDR1 as MNHEY and CDR2 as SMNVEV (reference sequence).

This chain connects TRBV5-3 to TRBJ2-3; TRBD2 matches 8 bases. TRBV5-3 falls under the ORF class, with uncertain function. The CDR3 loop spans 16 amino acids. The J segment lost 2 bases and the V segment lost 4 bases, leaving 9 bases of the junction unmatched. CDR3: CARSTGLAGLTDTQYF. CDR3 nucleotide sequence: TGTGCCAGAAGCACCGGACTAGCCGGCCTCACAGATACGCAGTATTTT.

The chain recombines TRBV5-1 with TRBJ1-2, with D possibly being TRBD1 (6 bases). The CDR3 length is 13 residues. The germline V gene encodes CDR1 SGHRS and CDR2 YFSETQ. CDR3 protein: CGRGGKLDYGYTF. CDR3 nucleotides: TGCGGCCGGGGGGGCAAACTAGACTATGGCTACACCTTC.

This clone is a singleton in its sample. V is TRBV7-9 and J is TRBJ1-1; 11 bases fit TRBD1. Germline trimming cut 3 bases from V and 6 bases from J; bases unmatched to any gene: 6. Per the germline V gene, CDR1 is SEHNR and CDR2 is FQNEAQ (reference sequence). This CDR3 comprises 15 residues. In nucleotides, the CDR3 is TGTGCCAGCAGCTTGGGTGGACAGGGGGCCTCTGAAGCTTTCTTT. It is translated as CASSLGGQGASEAFF.

The chain employs TRBV12-3 or TRBV12-4 and TRBJ1-4, with TRBD1 as a possible D gene (5 bases). Trimming removed 2 bases at V and 14 bases at J, with 12 bases between. The CDR3 loop spans 12 amino acids. Here the CDR3 DNA reads TGTGCCAGCAGTTTACGAGAACAGGTTCTGTTTTTT. This gives the protein CASSLREQVLFF.

This chain connects TRBV12-3 or TRBV12-4 to TRBJ1-2, with D tentatively TRBD1 (6 bases). The CDR3 loop spans 13 amino acids. The V end was cut by 7 bases, the J end by 4 bases, with 13 bases between. CDR3 protein: CASKQDSSYGYTF. DNA of the CDR3: TGTGCCAGCAAGCAGGACAGCTCCTATGGCTACACCTTC.

The rearrangement uses TRBV5-6 and TRBJ1-1; no clear D. The CDR3 extends over 12 amino acids. The germline gives CDR1 SGHDT, CDR2 YYEEEE. V shed 2 bases and J shed 11 bases, with 13 bases lying between them. The CDR3 nucleotides are TGTGCCAGCAGCTTAACCCAGGAAGTTGCTTTCTTT. Translated, it gives CASSLTQEVAFF.

The chain recombines TRBV10-3 with TRBJ2-1; TRBD2 agrees at 10 bases. Trimming cost V 8 bases and J 4 bases; bases outside gene matches: 11. The CDR3 consists of 16 residues. Germline V lookup: CDR1 ENHRY, CDR2 SYGVKD. The CDR3 DNA reads TGTGCCATCGGACAGCGGGGGGGTACGAGTTACAATGAGCAGTTCTTC. This sequence encodes CAIGQRGGTSYNEQFF.

This clone showed up many times. The chain couples TRBV7-6 to TRBJ1-2; TRBD1 matches 10 bases. CDR3 length: 21 residues. Germline V gives CDR1 SGHVS, CDR2 FNYEAQ. The V segment lost 1 base and the J segment 3 bases; nucleotides outside the gene matches: 20. CDR3 DNA: TGTGCCAGCAGCTTAGTAGGAGGGCTGGGACAGGGGATCCCTATTCACTATGGCTACACCTTC. It translates to CASSLVGGLGQGIPIHYGYTF.